The 27 T cell receptor beta chains in this list originate from one sample, sequenced in a study of blood T cells in healthy people across ages. The second PCR ran about 6 to 11 cycles with a sample-barcoded 5' primer and J-beta primers. TCRdb redid the calling of the 5' RACE reads with MiXCR, one entry per CDR3 protein. This table holds 2 million or so distinct CDR3 sequences, about 49% found once. The source material was blood. These receptors came from a woman in her 40s in good health.

V and J are TRBV20-1 and TRBJ2-3, with 11 bases identical to TRBD2. The CDR3 is 18 amino acids. V shed 0 bases, J shed 0 bases, and the junction held 8 bases outside the gene matches. The germline CDR1 and CDR2 sequences are DFQATT and SNEGSKA (reference sequence). The CDR3 coding sequence is TGCAGTGCTAGAGATCGCACACGACTAGCGGGGAGCACAGATACGCAGTATTTT. This translates into CSARDRTRLAGSTDTQYF.

V gene TRBV24-1 combines with J gene TRBJ2-4; D gene uncertain. With the DNA end fitting TRBJ2-7 better, the J assignment may be wrong. The CDR3 covers 12 residues. The germline gives CDR1 KGHDR, CDR2 SFDVKD. The CDR3 DNA reads as TGTGCCACCAGTGATACAGTGGGCGAGCAGTACTTC. The encoded protein is CATSDTVGEQYF.

This clonotype has just a few counts. This chain connects TRBV20-1 to TRBJ2-5; TRBD1 matches at 8 bases. Gene TRBJ2-7 matches the end of the DNA better, so the J call may be wrong. Germline CDR1 reads DFQATT; CDR2 reads SNEGSKA (reference sequence). The CDR3 runs 14 residues. CDR3 bases: TGCAGTGCTGAAGATCGGACAGGGAGATACGAGCAGTACTTC. This gives the protein CSAEDRTGRYEQYF.

The chain combines TRBV25-1 with TRBJ1-4; D may be TRBD1 (6 bases). The CDR3 sequence is 15 residues long. Trimming shortened V by 3 bases and J by 2 bases, and 10 bases separated the two germline ends. CDR1 is MGHDK and CDR2 is SYGVNS in the germline V gene. The CDR3 bases are TGTGCCAGCAGTGATGGGGGCAGGACTAATGAAAAACTGTTTTTT. Protein sequence: CASSDGGRTNEKLFF.

This clonotype was found a few times. The chain couples TRBV13 to TRBJ1-4; the D is unclear. V shed 5 bases and J shed 5 bases, with 9 bases lying between them. Per germline, CDR1 PRHDT and CDR2 FYEKMQ (reference sequence). This CDR3 has 13 amino acids. The DNA for the CDR3 is TGTGCCAGCAGCGGCGGCCGGAATGAAAAACTGTTTTTT. Amino acids: CASSGGRNEKLFF. The whole variable domain, remainder taken from reference TRBV13 and TRBJ1-4, is AAGVIQSPRHLIKEKRETATLKCYPIPRHDTVYWYQQGPGQDPQFLISFYEKMQSDKGSIPDRFSAQQFSDYHSELNMSSLELGDSALYFCASSGGRNEKLFFGSGTQLSVL.

This clonotype showed up just a few times. A junction boundary mismatches the germline segment, possibly from a read error. The rearrangement joins TRBV4-2 to TRBJ2-3; 7 bases align to TRBD1. Germline V gives CDR1 LGHNA, CDR2 YNFKEQ. This CDR3 region has 15 residues. The chain's CDR3 is CASSPGRQGTDTQYF. CDR3 DNA: TGTGCCAGCAGCCCCGGCCGACAGGGCACCGATACGCAGTATTTT.

This chain links TRBV11-2 with TRBJ2-5; perhaps TRBD1 as D (5 bases). The CDR3 spans 13 residues. Germline lookup yields CDR1 SGHAT and CDR2 FQNNGV. Trimming removed 6 bases at V and 3 bases at J, with 11 bases between. The CDR3 spells CASRLQVEETQYF. In DNA, the CDR3 is TGTGCCAGCAGGTTACAGGTAGAAGAGACCCAGTACTTC.

J is TRBJ1-5 and V is TRBV12-3 or TRBV12-4, with a possible D match to TRBD1 (5 bases). The V and J ends lost 7 bases and 7 bases respectively, with 20 bases between them. The CDR3 totals 15 residues. The CDR3 sequence is CASKRGTLRGQPQHF. The CDR3 coding sequence is TGTGCCAGCAAAAGGGGTACCCTACGGGGACAGCCCCAGCATTTT.

In this sample, this clonotype turned up many times. This chain links TRBV10-3 with TRBJ2-5, with 8 nucleotides matching TRBD1. TRBJ2-7 matches the DNA end more closely, so the J call is doubtful. CDR1 and CDR2 from the germline V gene are ENHRY and SYGVKD. The length of the CDR3 is 13 residues. CDR3 sequence: CATRTGSGDEQYF. CDR3 nucleotides: TGTGCCACCAGGACAGGGAGTGGCGACGAGCAGTACTTC.

This clonotype was seen a handful of times. V gene TRBV13 combines with J gene TRBJ2-5, with D unclear. The germline CDR1 and CDR2 sequences are PRHDT and FYEKMQ (reference sequence). The CDR3 contains 13 residues. V was cut by 1 base and J by 5 bases, with 8 bases left in between. CDR3 in amino acids: CASSLASDETQYF. Written as DNA, the CDR3 is TGTGCCAGCAGCTTAGCCAGCGATGAGACCCAGTACTTC.

This clonotype was detected only once. The rearrangement joins TRBV12-3 or TRBV12-4 to TRBJ2-1; a possible D gene is TRBD2 (6 bases). V dropped 1 base and J dropped 2 bases, with 12 bases sitting between them. The CDR3 consists of 16 residues. CDR3 sequence (DNA): TGTGCCAGCAGTTTAGAACGGGGGATAACCTACAATGAGCAGTTCTTC. Translating it yields CASSLERGITYNEQFF.

This rearrangement joins TRBV28 to TRBJ2-7; 8 bases agree with TRBD1. Germline CDR1 MDHEN, CDR2 SYDVKM. The CDR3 runs 15 residues. The J segment lost 0 bases and the V segment lost 5 bases, leaving 6 bases of the junction unmatched. Written as DNA, the CDR3 is TGTGCCAGCAGTCTAGGGACAGGAACCTCCTACGAGCAGTACTTC. This translates into CASSLGTGTSYEQYF.

The chain uses TRBV4-2 and TRBJ2-1; TRBD2 aligns across 9 bases. The CDR3 is 15 residues long. V was clipped by 3 bases and J by 8 bases; unmatched bases: 8. CDR1 and CDR2 (germline): LGHNA, YNFKEQ. CDR3 amino acids: CASSQGDSGGDEQFF. Written as DNA, the CDR3 is TGTGCCAGCAGCCAGGGGGATAGCGGGGGCGATGAGCAGTTCTTC.

This clonotype appeared a few times. In DNA form, the CDR3 reads TGCGCCAGCAGTGAGTCCGGGGCGTCGAATGAGCAGTTCTTC. Amino acid sequence: CASSESGASNEQFF. The chain has TRBV10-1 and TRBJ2-1, with D possibly called TRBD1 or TRBD2 (5 bases each). Germline assignment: CDR1 WNHNN and CDR2 SYGVQD (reference sequence). The CDR3 extends over 14 amino acids. Between the trimmed V and J ends, which lost 0 bases and 7 bases, there was a span of 10 bases.

The rearrangement links TRBV7-2 to TRBJ2-6, with D unresolved. Per the germline V gene, CDR1 is SGHTA and CDR2 is FQGNSA. The CDR3 covers 12 residues. V gave up 3 bases and J gave up 10 bases, with 7 bases separating them. CDR3 bases: TGTGCCAGCAGCTTCCATATAAACGTCCTGACTTTC. The encoded protein is CASSFHINVLTF.

This clonotype occurred a few times. The V and J genes are TRBV7-2 and TRBJ2-3, with 10 positions matching TRBD2. CDR1 SGHTA and CDR2 FQGNSA come from the germline V gene. The CDR3 length is 14 residues. V was pared by 6 bases and J by 4 bases, with 4 bases of the junction left unmatched. The CDR3 DNA reads as TGTGCCAGCAGACGTGGACTAGCGGCAGATACGCAGTATTTT. This translates into CASRRGLAADTQYF. Variable domain in full (rest from reference TRBV7-2 and TRBJ2-3): GAGVSQSPSNKVTEKGKDVELRCDPISGHTALYWYRQSLGQGLEFLIYFQGNSAPDKSGLPSDRFSAERTGGSVSTLTIQRTQQEDSAVYLCASRRGLAADTQYFGPGTRLTVL.

The chain joins TRBV6-6 to TRBJ1-4; D uncertain. Germline assignment: CDR1 MNHNY and CDR2 SVGAGI (reference sequence). Trimming pared 8 bases from V and 4 bases from J, leaving 14 bases between. The CDR3 totals 14 residues. This chain's CDR3 is CASLDWLFNEKLFF. For the CDR3, the DNA is TGTGCCAGCTTAGATTGGTTATTTAATGAAAAACTGTTTTTT.

J is TRBJ2-2 and V is TRBV20-1, with 7 bases fitting TRBD1. The J segment lost 4 bases and the V segment lost 3 bases, leaving 11 bases of the junction unmatched. The V gene's germline CDR1 is DFQATT and CDR2 SNEGSKA (reference sequence). This CDR3 comprises 16 residues. CDR3 in amino acids: CSASPQNRGGTGELFF. The CDR3 bases are TGCAGTGCTAGCCCCCAGAACAGGGGCGGCACCGGGGAGCTGTTTTTT.

The chain combines TRBV14 with TRBJ1-2; 9 bases are a match to TRBD1. Germline V gene lookup returns CDR1 SGHDN and CDR2 FVKESK. The J segment lost 3 bases and the V segment lost 5 bases, leaving 7 bases of the junction unmatched. There are 15 residues in the CDR3. The DNA of the CDR3 is TGTGCCAGCAGCATTCCGGGACAGGGATACTATGGCTACACCTTC. Translation gives CASSIPGQGYYGYTF.

The chain joins TRBV2 to TRBJ2-1; 9 bases map to TRBD1. With V trimmed by 5 bases and J by 5 bases, 7 bases remained unmatched. From germline, CDR1 is SNHLY and CDR2 FYNNEI. The CDR3 has 15 residues. CDR3 loop: CASSSYRGQDNEQFF. Written as DNA, the CDR3 is TGTGCCAGCAGTTCTTACAGGGGGCAGGACAATGAGCAGTTCTTC.

This rearrangement joins TRBV4-2 to TRBJ1-2, with D maybe TRBD1 (5 bases). V lost 1 base to trimming and J lost 2 bases, with 11 bases between them. The CDR3 has 15 amino acids. Per the germline V gene, CDR1 is LGHNA and CDR2 is YNFKEQ. The CDR3 sequence is CASSQAVGPNYGYTF. The DNA of the CDR3 is TGTGCCAGCAGCCAAGCGGTGGGACCAAACTATGGCTACACCTTC.

The V and J genes are TRBV7-2 and TRBJ1-1, with D unresolved. V was shortened by 0 bases and J by 4 bases, with 6 bases between the two germline ends. The germline V gene has CDR1 SGHTA and CDR2 FQGNSA. The CDR3 totals 13 residues. Written as DNA, the CDR3 is TGTGCCAGCAGCTTAGCGATGCTCACTGAAGCTTTCTTT. The encoded protein is CASSLAMLTEAFF.

This clonotype was found a few times. V gene TRBV2 combines with J gene TRBJ2-1; 8 nucleotides line up with TRBD2. Germline V CDR1 and CDR2: SNHLY, FYNNEI. V lost 6 bases and J lost 3; bases outside the gene matches: 7. The CDR3 has 15 amino acids. The CDR3 DNA reads as TGTGCCAGCAGGCGTAGAGCGGGGGTCTACAATGAGCAGTTCTTC. As protein: CASRRRAGVYNEQFF.

Notes on this clonotype: Given a much more abundant clone one base away, this may be a read error. The chain has TRBV4-3 and TRBJ2-5; D is unresolved. The J call may be in error: the DNA end matches TRBJ2-1 better. Germline V lookup: CDR1 LGHNA, CDR2 YSLEER. The CDR3 runs to 13 residues. The CDR3 sequence is CASSHGYQETQFF. The DNA of the CDR3 is TGCGCCAGCAGCCATGGGTACCAAGAGACCCAGTTCTTC.

The chain employs TRBV6-6 and TRBJ2-5, with 11 bases identical to TRBD1. The CDR3 covers 14 residues. V dropped 6 bases and J dropped 5; count of bases not matched to a gene: 5. Germline lookup yields CDR1 MNHNY and CDR2 SVGAGI (reference sequence). The CDR3 spells CASRRTGGEETQYF. CDR3 nucleotide sequence: TGTGCCAGCAGGCGGACAGGGGGCGAGGAGACCCAGTACTTC.

The table lists this clonotype with a count of one. V gene TRBV4-1 combines with J gene TRBJ2-7; 8 bases are shared with TRBD1. The DNA end is a closer match to TRBJ2-5, so the J assignment may be wrong. The germline V gene encodes CDR1 MGHRA and CDR2 YSYEKL. The CDR3 is made up of 15 amino acids. CDR3 sequence reads: CASSQRQGPVETQYF. The CDR3 DNA is TGCGCCAGCAGCCAACGACAGGGGCCAGTGGAGACCCAGTACTTC.

The V call is TRBV6-2 or TRBV6-3, the J call TRBJ1-5; D remains unclear. Germline lookup yields CDR1 MNHEY and CDR2 SVGEGT. V shed 5 bases and J shed 7 bases, with 21 bases lying between them. The CDR3 has 16 residues. The CDR3 is CASSPMSERAWQPQHF. The DNA for the CDR3 is TGTGCCAGCAGTCCTATGAGTGAGAGGGCTTGGCAGCCCCAGCATTTT.